A selection of T cell receptor beta chains follows, all from one sample in a study of vaccination effects on CD4 cells after COVID-19. Produced via immunoSEQ multiplex PCR; TCRdb's table is partial and in-frame only. The sample gives tens of thousands of clones, 55% to 75% of which show up once; roughly 12% is in the top ten. No antigen has been assigned to these receptors. The source material was CD4+ T cells from PBMCs cultured with HCoV-229E spike peptides, sampled after COVID-19 vaccination. Every receptor here comes from a human donor who received a COVID-19 vaccine. Both conserved end residues are trimmed from each CDR3. Clone sizes are given selectively: once, few, many, or a class where the clone is expanded.

CDR3 | J | size | V
ASSFVSPLH | TRBJ1-6 | - | TRBV12-3/TRBV12-4
ASSYGPEQY | TRBJ2-7 | once | TRBV3-1/TRBV3-2
SVDGGFHGYT | TRBJ1-2 | - | TRBV29-1
AINGAEGTDTQY | TRBJ2-3 | once | TRBV10-3
ASSLADTSTDTQY | TRBJ2-3 | - | TRBV18
AWSVLGDSEELDEKLF | TRBJ1-4 | - | TRBV30
ASSLTGGANVLT | TRBJ2-6 | - | TRBV11-2
ASSVDSPGRSSKY | TRBJ2-3 | - | TRBV2
ASSSSFLTGDTQY | TRBJ2-3 | few | TRBV27
ASSEGYEQY | TRBJ2-7 | - | TRBV6-1
ASSTGGGGNEQF | TRBJ2-1 | - | TRBV19
ASSAVHSYGYT | TRBJ1-2 | - | TRBV6-4
ASSPRGRVYTNTGELF | TRBJ2-2 | - | TRBV19
ASSLTGADEKLF | TRBJ1-4 | - | TRBV5-4
ASSLEASGGRDTQY | TRBJ2-3 | - | TRBV5-1